This TCR beta chain was identified during a study of shared clonotypes between healthy human individuals. Produced via immunoSEQ multiplex PCR; TCRdb's table is partial and in-frame only. The data contain over a million clones, around 74% of them singletons. The CDR3 extends over 15 amino acids. Germline V gives CDR1 SGHTA, CDR2 FQGNSA. V and J are TRBV7-2 and TRBJ2-5; D is possibly TRBD2 (7 bases). The DNA end is more similar to TRBJ2-7, so the J call may be wrong. The receptor was isolated from a man aged 18 to 29 in good health. Material for sequencing was memory CD4+ T cells sorted from blood. As for subset: CD45RA-negative fraction. The CDR3 coding sequence is TGTGCCAGCAGCTTAGCGGGAGGGGGAACCTACGAGCAGTACTTC. It translates to CASSLAGGGTYEQYF.